Listed below are T cell receptor beta chains from one sample, sequenced in a study of blood T cell repertoires in COVID-19. Clones were read by immunoSEQ multiplex PCR, and TCRdb kept only the in-frame ones, dropping some. The sample holds tens of thousands of clones; approximately 86% are singletons and the top ten take more than 6.5%. The sequenced material came from peripheral blood. Receptor source: a human donor with active COVID-19. The donor label of this sample is uncertain. Both conserved end residues are part of each CDR3. Fields, in order: V gene, D gene, J gene, clone size, CDR3 DNA, CDR3 protein. D genes are given only for firm matches. Some rows have no size entry. The others give once, few or many, or a class for an expanded clone.

TRBV4-2	TRBD2	TRBJ2-1	-	TGTGCCAGCAGCCTACCCAGCGGGGCGGGCGATGAGCAGTTCTTC	CASSLPSGAGDEQFF
TRBV5-4	-	TRBJ1-1	-	TGTGCCAGCAGCTTTCGAGGGGGTGCGAACACTGAAGCTTTCTTT	CASSFRGGANTEAFF
TRBV5-6	-	TRBJ2-6	-	TGTGCCAGCAGCTTGGGACAATCTGGGGCCAACGTCCTGACTTTC	CASSLGQSGANVLTF
TRBV15	-	TRBJ1-4	-	TGTGCCACCAGCGGGAACGGACAGTTGGTGGGAGAAAAACTGTTTTTT	CATSGNGQLVGEKLFF
TRBV30	TRBD1	TRBJ1-2	once	TGTGCCTGGAGTCCGGGGACAGGGAACTATGGCTACACCTTC	CAWSPGTGNYGYTF
TRBV7-2	-	TRBJ1-1	-	TGTGCCAGCAGCCTATATGGGAACACTGAAGCTTTCTTT	CASSLYGNTEAFF
TRBV11-3	-	TRBJ2-1	once	TGTGCCAGCAGCCCCGGTCCCTACAATGAGCAGTTCTTC	CASSPGPYNEQFF
TRBV4-2	-	TRBJ2-1	-	TGTGCCAGCACCCCGGAGCGGTCCGCTAACTACAATGAGCAGTTCTTC	CASTPERSANYNEQFF
TRBV11-2	-	TRBJ2-1	once	TGTGCCAGCAGCTTAGATTGGGCCTCCTCTCCCCTCTTC	CASSLDWASSPLF
TRBV7-9	-	TRBJ2-1	-	TGTGCCAGCAGCCCACGCGTGACAGTCTACAATGAGCAGTTCTTC	CASSPRVTVYNEQFF
TRBV16	-	TRBJ1-3	few	TGTGCCAGCAGCCAATTACAGGTCAGCTCTGGAAACACCATATATTTT	CASSQLQVSSGNTIYF
TRBV11-2	-	TRBJ2-2	once	TGTGCCAGCAGCTTAGGGGTTGGGCAGGGGATCACCGGGGAGCTGTTTTTT	CASSLGVGQGITGELFF
TRBV29-1	TRBD1	TRBJ2-1	-	TGCAGCGTCCTAGGGACAGTCGATTGGTATGAGCAGTTCTTC	CSVLGTVDWYEQFF
TRBV10-3	TRBD1	TRBJ1-1	-	TGTGCCATCAATTCGGACAGGGAGGGAGAAACTGAAGCTTTCTTT	CAINSDREGETEAFF
TRBV4-1	-	TRBJ1-2	-	TGCGCCAGCAGCCCCGTTAAGGACAGCGGCTACACCTTC	CASSPVKDSGYTF
TRBV6-5	TRBD1	TRBJ1-2	-	TGTGCCAGCAGTTACTTCCTAGGGACAGACTATGGCTACACCTTC	CASSYFLGTDYGYTF
TRBV18	-	TRBJ1-6	few	TGTGCCAGCTCACCAGGGGGCGGATCACCCCTCCACTTT	CASSPGGGSPLHF
TRBV6-2/TRBV6-3	-	TRBJ1-3	-	TGTGCCAGCAGTGCCCTGGGAGGGAGAAACACCATATATTTT	CASSALGGRNTIYF
TRBV13	-	TRBJ2-7	-	TGTGCCAGCAGCGGGGACACCCGGGACGAGCAGTACTTC	CASSGDTRDEQYF
TRBV28	-	TRBJ1-2	-	TGTGCCAGCAGTTCCGAACAGGGTTTAGGCTACACCTTC	CASSSEQGLGYTF
TRBV4-3	-	TRBJ2-7	-	TGCGCCAGCAGCCAAGATCAGACCTACGAGCAGTACTTC	CASSQDQTYEQYF
TRBV19	TRBD1	TRBJ1-2	-	TGTGCCAGTAGTGGACAGAGGACAGGGTACTATGGCTACACCTTC	CASSGQRTGYYGYTF
TRBV4-2	-	TRBJ1-5	-	TGTGCCAGCAGCCAAGACCGAGGTAGCAATCAGCCCCAGCATTTT	CASSQDRGSNQPQHF
TRBV28	TRBD1	TRBJ2-5	-	TGTGCCAGCAGTCCGGACAGGGGCGGTGGTCGAGAGACCCAGTACTTC	CASSPDRGGGRETQYF
TRBV5-1	-	TRBJ2-7	-	TGCGCCAGCAGCGCCCGGACAGCCTACGAGCAGTACTTC	CASSARTAYEQYF
TRBV25-1	TRBD1	TRBJ1-6	-	TGTGCCAGCAGTGAGACAGGGTTTAATTCACCCCTCCACTTT	CASSETGFNSPLHF
TRBV12-2	-	TRBJ2-3	-	TGTGCAAGTCGCTTCTCCCGGGACAGTTACGCAGATACGCAGTATTTT	CASRFSRDSYADTQYF
TRBV4-3	-	TRBJ1-2	-	TGCGCCAGCAGCCAAGATCCCGAGTACCATGGCTACACCTTC	CASSQDPEYHGYTF
TRBV7-8	-	TRBJ2-7	-	TGTGCCAGCAGCGCAAACAGGGCGGAGCAGTACTTC	CASSANRAEQYF
TRBV11-3	-	TRBJ2-7	once	TGTGCCAGCAGCTTTGGGCCGTGGGAGCAGTACTTC	CASSFGPWEQYF
TRBV29-1	-	TRBJ1-2	-	TGCAGCGTTGCGAACGGGTATGGTTTTGGCTACACCTTC	CSVANGYGFGYTF
TRBV20-1	-	TRBJ1-5	few	TGCAGTGCTGGTGGCGGGAATCAGCCCCAGCATTTT	CSAGGGNQPQHF
TRBV24-1	-	TRBJ1-1	-	TGTGCCACCAGAGGACAATTGAACACTGAAGCTTTCTTT	CATRGQLNTEAFF
TRBV11-3	TRBD1	TRBJ2-7	-	TGTGCCAGCAGCTTAGGAGTTGGGACAGGGCTCTACGAGCAGTACTTC	CASSLGVGTGLYEQYF
TRBV13	-	TRBJ2-2	-	TGTGCCAGCAGCCGCGACGGAGGTATTCGAGGGGAGCTGTTTTTT	CASSRDGGIRGELFF
TRBV4-1	TRBD1	TRBJ1-5	-	TGCGCCAGCAGCCAAGACAGGGGGTTCGATCAGCCCCAGCATTTT	CASSQDRGFDQPQHF
TRBV7-9	TRBD1	TRBJ1-3	-	TGTGCCAGCAGCCCCCCTGGGACAGGAGGAAACACCATATATTTT	CASSPPGTGGNTIYF
TRBV4-1	-	TRBJ2-2	-	TGCGCCAGCAGCCAAGAAAACTTGAACACCGGGGAGCTGTTTTTT	CASSQENLNTGELFF
TRBV4-2	TRBD2	TRBJ2-5	-	TGTGCCAGCAGCCTCGGGACTAGCGGGGCGCAAGAGACCCAGTACTTC	CASSLGTSGAQETQYF
TRBV6-5	-	TRBJ2-7	once	TGTGCCAGCAGTTACAGCCCCGGGGAGCAGTACTTC	CASSYSPGEQYF
TRBV27	TRBD1	TRBJ2-5	-	TGTGCCAGTGGACCGGGACAGGGTTGGGAGACCCAGTACTTC	CASGPGQGWETQYF
TRBV5-1	-	TRBJ1-4	-	TGCGCCAGCAGCGAAGGGGAAATGGGTGAAAAACTGTTTTTT	CASSEGEMGEKLFF
TRBV12-3/TRBV12-4	TRBD1	TRBJ2-7	few	TGTGCCAGCAGTCGCGGACAGGGGGGATACTTC	CASSRGQGGYF
TRBV4-3	-	TRBJ2-1	-	TGCGCCAGCAGCCAAGTCGGCGGGACCCCCTACAATGAGCAGTTCTTC	CASSQVGGTPYNEQFF